The T cell receptor (beta chain) described here comes from a study of blood T cell repertoires in COVID-19. At the level of the study: Samples came from the United States, Italy and Spain, spanning acute and convalescent COVID-19. Sources were T cells, B-cell-depleted T cells, or PBMCs; the material itself was cDNA or gDNA.

This table comes from immunoSEQ multiplex PCR, and its TCRdb copy is limited to in-frame clones, with some not included. The table shows some 93,000 clones, with 80% to 90% occurring only once. This CDR3 spans 14 amino acids. The V and J ends lost 6 bases and 4 bases, in that order; junction bases with no gene match: 3. Per the germline V gene, CDR1 is MNHEY and CDR2 is SVGAGI. The chain employs TRBV6-5 and TRBJ1-6, with 7 bases aligning to TRBD1. This TCR came from a man aged 60 to 75 with acute or convalescent COVID-19. Sequencing was done on a sample of peripheral blood. CDR3 DNA: TGTGCCAGCAGCGACAGGGTTTATAATTCACCCCTCCACTTT. Its protein product is CASSDRVYNSPLHF.